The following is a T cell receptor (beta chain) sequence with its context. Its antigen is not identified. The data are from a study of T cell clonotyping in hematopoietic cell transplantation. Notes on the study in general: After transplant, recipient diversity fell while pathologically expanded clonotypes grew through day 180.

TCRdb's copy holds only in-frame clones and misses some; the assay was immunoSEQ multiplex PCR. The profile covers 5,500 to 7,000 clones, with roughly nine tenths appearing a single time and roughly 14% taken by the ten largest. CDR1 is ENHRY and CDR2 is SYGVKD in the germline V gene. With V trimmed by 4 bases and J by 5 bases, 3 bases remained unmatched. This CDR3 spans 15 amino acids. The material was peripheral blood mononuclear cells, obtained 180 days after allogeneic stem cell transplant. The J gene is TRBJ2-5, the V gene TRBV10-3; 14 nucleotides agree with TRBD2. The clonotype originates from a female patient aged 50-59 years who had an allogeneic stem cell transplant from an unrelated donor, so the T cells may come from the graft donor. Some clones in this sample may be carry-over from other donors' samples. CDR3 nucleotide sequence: TGTGCCATCAGTGGGACTAGCGGGGGGAGGGAGACCCAGTACTTC. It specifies CAISGTSGGRETQYF.